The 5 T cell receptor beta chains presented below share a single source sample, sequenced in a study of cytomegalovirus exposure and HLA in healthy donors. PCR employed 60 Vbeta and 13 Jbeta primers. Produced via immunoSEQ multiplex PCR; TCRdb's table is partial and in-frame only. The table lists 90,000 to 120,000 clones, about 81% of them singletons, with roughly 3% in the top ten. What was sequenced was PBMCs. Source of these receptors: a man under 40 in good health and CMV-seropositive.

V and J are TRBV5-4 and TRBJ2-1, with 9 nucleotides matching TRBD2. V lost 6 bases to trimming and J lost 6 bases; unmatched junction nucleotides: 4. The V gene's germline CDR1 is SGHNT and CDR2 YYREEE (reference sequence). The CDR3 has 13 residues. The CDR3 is CASIGGGANEQFF. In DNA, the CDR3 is TGTGCCAGCATCGGCGGGGGGGCCAATGAGCAGTTCTTC.

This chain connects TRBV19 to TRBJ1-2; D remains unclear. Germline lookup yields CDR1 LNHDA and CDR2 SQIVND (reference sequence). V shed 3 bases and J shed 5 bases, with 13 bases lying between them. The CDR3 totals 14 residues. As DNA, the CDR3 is TGTGCCAGTAGTATGGTTAGAATTTTTTATGGCTACACCTTC. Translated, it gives CASSMVRIFYGYTF. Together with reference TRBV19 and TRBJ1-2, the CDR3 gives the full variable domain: DGGITQSPKYLFRKEGQNVTLSCEQNLNHDAMYWYRQDPGQGLRLIYYSQIVNDFQKGDIAEGYSVSREKKESFPLTVTSAQKNPTAFYLCASSMVRIFYGYTFGSGTRLTVV.

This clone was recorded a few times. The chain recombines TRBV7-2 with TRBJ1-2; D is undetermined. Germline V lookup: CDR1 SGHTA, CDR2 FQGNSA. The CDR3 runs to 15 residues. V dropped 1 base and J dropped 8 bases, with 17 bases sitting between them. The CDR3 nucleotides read TGTGCCAGCAGCTTAGGGCAGGCCATGAGTTACGGCTACACCTTC. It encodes CASSLGQAMSYGYTF.

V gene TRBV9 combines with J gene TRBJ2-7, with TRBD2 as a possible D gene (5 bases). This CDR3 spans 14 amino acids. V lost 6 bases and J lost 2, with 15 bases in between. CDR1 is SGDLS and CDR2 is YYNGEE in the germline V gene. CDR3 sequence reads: CASNQDPGTYEQYF. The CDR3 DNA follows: TGTGCCAGCAATCAGGACCCCGGGACCTACGAGCAGTACTTC.

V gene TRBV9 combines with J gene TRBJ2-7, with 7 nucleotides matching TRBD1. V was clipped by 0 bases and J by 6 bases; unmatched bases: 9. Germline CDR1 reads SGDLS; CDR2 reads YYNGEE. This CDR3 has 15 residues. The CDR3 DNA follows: TGTGCCAGCAGCGTAGAAACAGACAGGGCAGCCGAGCAGTACTTC. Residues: CASSVETDRAAEQYF. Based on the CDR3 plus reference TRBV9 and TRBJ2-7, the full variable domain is DSGVTQTPKHLITATGQRVTLRCSPRSGDLSVYWYQQSLDQGLQFLIQYYNGEERAKGNILERFSAQQFPDLHSELNLSSLELGDSALYFCASSVETDRAAEQYFGPGTRLTVT.